This TCR beta chain appears in the sequencing data of a study of blood T cell repertoires in COVID-19. Trimming left V 3 bases short and J 9 bases short, with 10 bases between. CDR1 SGHNT and CDR2 YYREEE come from the germline V gene (reference sequence). The CDR3 spans 12 residues. TCRdb's table, derived via immunoSEQ multiplex PCR, lists solely in-frame clones and lacks some. The table includes some 14,000 clones, about four fifths detected once. The V and J genes are TRBV5-4 and TRBJ2-1; D is possibly TRBD2 (5 bases). The TCR was taken from an older woman with acute or convalescent COVID-19. Sample: peripheral blood. CDR3 nucleotide sequence: TGTGCCAGCAGCTCGGTCGAGGGTGAGCAGTTCTTC. Amino acid sequence: CASSSVEGEQFF. Full variable domain (remainder filled in from reference TRBV5-4 and TRBJ2-1): ETGVTQSPTHLIKTRGQQVTLRCSSQSGHNTVSWYQQALGQGPQFIFQYYREEENGRGNFPPRFSGLQFPNYSSELNVNALELDDSALYLCASSSVEGEQFFGPGTRLTVL.